This TCR beta chain was recovered during a study of cytomegalovirus exposure and HLA in healthy donors. About the study: Caucasian-associated ancestry cluster membership applied to just over 80% of nearly 400 genotyped donors. The study's findings and limits: Most of the TCR beta V segments (in an earlier analysis) were productive either about 87% or about 30% of the time. The study designated 150 to 200 TCR beta chains cytomegalovirus-associated.

Primers included in the PCR were 60 Vbeta and 13 Jbeta primers. The data were produced by immunoSEQ multiplex PCR, yet TCRdb's version contains in-frame clones alone and is incomplete. The sample lists 74,000 or so clones; less than 80% were seen once. A remark on this clone: As yet, its antigen is unknown.

The V end lost 2 bases, the J end lost 4 bases, and 12 bases lay between the germline ends. This CDR3 comprises 14 residues. The germline V gene has CDR1 MGHDK and CDR2 SYGVNS. This chain connects TRBV25-1 to TRBJ2-7, with D unclear. Sequencing was done on a sample of PBMCs. This clonotype was obtained from a middle-aged woman in good health and CMV-seronegative. The CDR3 loop is CASSEQVPPYEQYF. CDR3 DNA sequence: TGTGCCAGCAGTGAACAGGTGCCCCCTTACGAGCAGTACTTC.